A selection of T cell receptor beta chains follows, all from one sample in a study of shared clonotypes between healthy human individuals. Generated by immunoSEQ multiplex PCR, the TCRdb table keeps only in-frame clones and is missing some. The profile shows more than 2,000,000 clones, more than 90% of them singletons. The specimen was naive CD4+ T cells sorted from blood. These receptors were obtained from a man younger than 30 in good health. Both conserved end residues are part of each CDR3. D genes are given only for firm matches.

d_call	v_call	j_call	cdr3_aa
TRBD2	TRBV11-2	TRBJ2-7	CASSSGLAGPLSYEQYF
TRBD1	TRBV18	TRBJ1-5	CASSALTGGVGQPQHF
TRBD1	TRBV5-4	TRBJ2-5	CASSSRTGAISGTQYF
.	TRBV7-6	TRBJ2-5	CASSRLGGQTQYF
TRBD2	TRBV5-1	TRBJ2-1	CASRGLTSVYNEQFF
.	TRBV9	TRBJ2-4	CASSVGDPSGNIQYF
TRBD1	TRBV5-1	TRBJ1-2	CASSLEGQVIDGYTF
.	TRBV11-2	TRBJ2-2	CASSLNTGELFF
TRBD1	TRBV4-3	TRBJ2-2	CASSQEPGQSLTGELFF
TRBD1	TRBV6-5	TRBJ2-7	CASSYTQDREYEQYF
.	TRBV7-6	TRBJ1-1	CASSLAEGLNTEAFF
.	TRBV5-4	TRBJ1-4	CASSRGGTNEKLFF
.	TRBV18	TRBJ2-3	CASSPAFRGTDTQYF
.	TRBV7-2	TRBJ2-7	CASSPGPGQPAYEQYF
.	TRBV5-1	TRBJ1-1	CASSSQGSNTEAFF
.	TRBV21-1	TRBJ1-1	CASSKVRPLLNTEAFF
TRBD1	TRBV2	TRBJ1-5	CASSEVPTGSRNQPQHF
TRBD1	TRBV23-1	TRBJ1-1	CATMADRDTEAFF
.	TRBV18	TRBJ1-3	CASSPQRQTSSGNTIYF
.	TRBV18	TRBJ2-3	CASSPLRVGTDTQYF
.	TRBV7-2	TRBJ1-5	CASSLATGNQPQHF
.	TRBV11-2	TRBJ1-1	CASSLVGRSTEAFF
TRBD1	TRBV9	TRBJ2-2	CASSVGTGGRWTGELFF
.	TRBV11-3	TRBJ2-7	CASSLGSSGSYEQYF
.	TRBV14	TRBJ1-1	CASSRNPGTEAFF
.	TRBV23-1	TRBJ2-1	CASSQSRRTQEQFF
TRBD1	TRBV5-4	TRBJ1-4	CASSFRTGLSNEKLFF
.	TRBV7-7	TRBJ2-2	CASSFDTNTGELFF